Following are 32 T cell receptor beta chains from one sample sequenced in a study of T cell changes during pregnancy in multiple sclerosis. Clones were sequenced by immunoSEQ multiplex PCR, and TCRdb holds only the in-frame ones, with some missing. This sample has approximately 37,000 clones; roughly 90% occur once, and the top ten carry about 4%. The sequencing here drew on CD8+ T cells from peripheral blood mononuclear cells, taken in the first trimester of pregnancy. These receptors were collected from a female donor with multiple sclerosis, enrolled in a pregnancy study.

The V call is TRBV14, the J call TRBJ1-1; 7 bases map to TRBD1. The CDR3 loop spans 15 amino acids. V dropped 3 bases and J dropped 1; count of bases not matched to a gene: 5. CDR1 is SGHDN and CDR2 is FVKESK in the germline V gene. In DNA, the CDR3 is TGTGCCAGCAGCCATCTACAGGGGAAGAACACTGAAGCTTTCTTT. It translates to CASSHLQGKNTEAFF.

The CDR3 is CASRKGGARHGNTIYF. For the CDR3, the DNA is TGTGCCAGCAGGAAGGGGGGGGCCCGACATGGAAACACCATATATTTT. The genes are TRBV28 and TRBJ1-3; the D gene is possibly TRBD1 (6 bases). This CDR3 is 16 amino acids long. Trimming removed 6 bases at V and 3 bases at J, with 18 bases between. Germline V CDR1 and CDR2: MDHEN, SYDVKM.

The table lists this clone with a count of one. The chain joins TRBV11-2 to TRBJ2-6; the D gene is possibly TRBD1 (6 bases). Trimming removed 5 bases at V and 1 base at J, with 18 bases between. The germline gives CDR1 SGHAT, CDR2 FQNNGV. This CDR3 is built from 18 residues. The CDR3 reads CASSPGLGAISGANVLTF. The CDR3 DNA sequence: TGTGCCAGCAGCCCAGGTTTGGGGGCAATATCTGGGGCCAACGTCCTGACTTTC.

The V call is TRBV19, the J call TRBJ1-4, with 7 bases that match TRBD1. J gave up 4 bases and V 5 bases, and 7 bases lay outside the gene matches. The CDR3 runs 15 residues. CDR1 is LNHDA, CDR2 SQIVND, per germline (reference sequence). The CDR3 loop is CASSAGTAINEKLFF. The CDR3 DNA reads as TGTGCCAGTAGTGCCGGGACAGCGATTAATGAAAAACTGTTTTTT.

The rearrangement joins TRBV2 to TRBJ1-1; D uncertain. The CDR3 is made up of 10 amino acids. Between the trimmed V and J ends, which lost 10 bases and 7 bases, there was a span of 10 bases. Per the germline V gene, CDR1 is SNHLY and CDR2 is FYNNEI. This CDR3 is CATISSEAFF. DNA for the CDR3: TGTGCCACCATTAGTAGTGAAGCTTTCTTT.

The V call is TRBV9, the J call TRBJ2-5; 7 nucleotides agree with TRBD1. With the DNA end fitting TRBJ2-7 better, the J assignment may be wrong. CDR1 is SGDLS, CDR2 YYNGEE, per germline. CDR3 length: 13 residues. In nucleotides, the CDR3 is TGTGCCAGCAGCACCAGCACAGGGGTCGAGCAGTACTTC. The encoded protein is CASSTSTGVEQYF.

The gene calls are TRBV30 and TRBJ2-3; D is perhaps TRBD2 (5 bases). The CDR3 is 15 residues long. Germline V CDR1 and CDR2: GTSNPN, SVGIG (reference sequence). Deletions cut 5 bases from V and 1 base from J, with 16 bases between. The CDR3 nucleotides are TGTGCCTGGGTAGCGCTTGGCGGCCGCACAGATACGCAGTATTTT. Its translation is CAWVALGGRTDTQYF. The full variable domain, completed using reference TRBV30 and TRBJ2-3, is SQTIHQWPATLVQPVGSPLSLECTVEGTSNPNLYWYRQAAGRGLQLLFYSVGIGQISSEVPQNLSASRPQDRQFILSSKKLLLSDSGFYLCAWVALGGRTDTQYFGPGTRLTVL.

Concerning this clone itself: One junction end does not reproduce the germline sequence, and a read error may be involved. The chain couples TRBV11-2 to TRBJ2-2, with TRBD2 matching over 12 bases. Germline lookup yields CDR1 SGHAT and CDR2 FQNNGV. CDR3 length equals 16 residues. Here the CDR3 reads CASSQDPSGGAGELFF. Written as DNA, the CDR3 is TGCGCCAGCAGCCAAGACCCTAGCGGGGGGGCCGGGGAGCTGTTTTTT.

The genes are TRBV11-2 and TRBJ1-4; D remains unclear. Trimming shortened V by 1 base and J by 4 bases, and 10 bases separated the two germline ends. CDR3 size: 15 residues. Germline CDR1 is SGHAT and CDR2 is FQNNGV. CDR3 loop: CASSLGASLNEKLFF. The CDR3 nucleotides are TGTGCCAGCAGCTTAGGGGCCAGCCTTAATGAAAAACTGTTTTTT.

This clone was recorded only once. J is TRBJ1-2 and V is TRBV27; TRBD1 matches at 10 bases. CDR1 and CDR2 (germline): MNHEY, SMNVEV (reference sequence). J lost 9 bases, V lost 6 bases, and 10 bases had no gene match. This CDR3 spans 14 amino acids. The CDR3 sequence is CASRPGQGTPSYTF. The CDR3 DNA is TGTGCCAGCAGGCCGGGACAGGGGACTCCCAGCTACACCTTC.

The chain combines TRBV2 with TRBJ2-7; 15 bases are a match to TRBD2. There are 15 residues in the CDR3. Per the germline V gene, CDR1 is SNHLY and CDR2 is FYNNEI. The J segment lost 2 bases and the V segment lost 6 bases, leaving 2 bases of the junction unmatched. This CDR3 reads CASRGTSGGPYEQYF. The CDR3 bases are TGTGCCAGCAGGGGGACTAGCGGGGGGCCCTACGAGCAGTACTTC.

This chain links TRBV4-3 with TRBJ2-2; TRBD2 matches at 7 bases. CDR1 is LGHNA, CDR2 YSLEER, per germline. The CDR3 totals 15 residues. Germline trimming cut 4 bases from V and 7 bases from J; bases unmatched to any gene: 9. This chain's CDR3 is CASSRSREGGGELFF. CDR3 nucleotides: TGCGCCAGCAGCCGAAGTAGGGAGGGTGGCGGGGAGCTGTTTTTT.

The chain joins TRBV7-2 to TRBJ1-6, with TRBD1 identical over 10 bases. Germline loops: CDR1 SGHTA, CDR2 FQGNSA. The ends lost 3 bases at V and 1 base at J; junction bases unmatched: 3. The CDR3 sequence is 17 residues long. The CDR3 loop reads CASSLGDRGSYNSPLHF. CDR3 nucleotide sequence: TGTGCCAGCAGCTTGGGGGACAGGGGTTCCTATAATTCACCCCTCCACTTT.

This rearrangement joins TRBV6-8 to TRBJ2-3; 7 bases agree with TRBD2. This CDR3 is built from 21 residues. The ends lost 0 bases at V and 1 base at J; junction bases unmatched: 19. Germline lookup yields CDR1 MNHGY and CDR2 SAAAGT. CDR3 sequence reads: CASSYSRLYYNERGGTDTQYF. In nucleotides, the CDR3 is TGTGCCAGCAGTTACTCGAGACTTTATTACAATGAGCGGGGAGGCACAGATACGCAGTATTTT.

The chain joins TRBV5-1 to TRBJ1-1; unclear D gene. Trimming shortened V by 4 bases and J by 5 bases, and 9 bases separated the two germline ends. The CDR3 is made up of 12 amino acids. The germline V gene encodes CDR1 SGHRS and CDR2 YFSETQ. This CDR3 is CASSPRGTEAFF. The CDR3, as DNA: TGCGCCAGCAGCCCCCGGGGTACTGAAGCTTTCTTT.

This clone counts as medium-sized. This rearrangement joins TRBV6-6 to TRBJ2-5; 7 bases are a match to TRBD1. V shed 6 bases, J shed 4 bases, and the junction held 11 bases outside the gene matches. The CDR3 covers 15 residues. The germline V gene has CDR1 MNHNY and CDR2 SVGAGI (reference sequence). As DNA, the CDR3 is TGTGCCAGCAGCCCCACCGAGACAGGGCCAGAGACCCAGTACTTC. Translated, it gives CASSPTETGPETQYF.

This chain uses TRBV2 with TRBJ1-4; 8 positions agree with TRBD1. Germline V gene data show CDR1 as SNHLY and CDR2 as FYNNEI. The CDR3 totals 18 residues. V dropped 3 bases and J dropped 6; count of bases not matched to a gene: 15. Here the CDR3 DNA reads TGTGCCAGCAGTGACAGGAGAAGGCAGACAGGGGTTTATGAAAAACTGTTTTTT. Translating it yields CASSDRRRQTGVYEKLFF.

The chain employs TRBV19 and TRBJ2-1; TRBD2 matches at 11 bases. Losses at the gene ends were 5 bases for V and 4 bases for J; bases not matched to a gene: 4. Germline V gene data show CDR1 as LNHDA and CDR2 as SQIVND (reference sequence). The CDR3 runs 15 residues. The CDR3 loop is CASSLTSGGYNEQFF. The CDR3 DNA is TGTGCCAGTAGTCTCACTAGCGGGGGTTACAATGAGCAGTTCTTC. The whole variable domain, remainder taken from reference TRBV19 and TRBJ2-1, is DGGITQSPKYLFRKEGQNVTLSCEQNLNHDAMYWYRQDPGQGLRLIYYSQIVNDFQKGDIAEGYSVSREKKESFPLTVTSAQKNPTAFYLCASSLTSGGYNEQFFGPGTRLTVL.

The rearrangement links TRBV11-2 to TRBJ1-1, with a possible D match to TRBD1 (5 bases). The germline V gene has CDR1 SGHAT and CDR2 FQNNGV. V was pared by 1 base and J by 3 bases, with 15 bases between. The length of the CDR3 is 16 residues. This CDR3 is CASSLATAGGDTEAFF. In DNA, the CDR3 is TGTGCCAGCAGCTTAGCCACGGCGGGGGGGGACACTGAAGCTTTCTTT. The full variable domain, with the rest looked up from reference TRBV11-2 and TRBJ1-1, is EAGVAQSPRYKIIEKRQSVAFWCNPISGHATLYWYQQILGQGPKLLIQFQNNGVVDDSQLPKDRFSAERLKGVDSTLKIQPAKLEDSAVYLCASSLATAGGDTEAFFGQGTRLTVV.

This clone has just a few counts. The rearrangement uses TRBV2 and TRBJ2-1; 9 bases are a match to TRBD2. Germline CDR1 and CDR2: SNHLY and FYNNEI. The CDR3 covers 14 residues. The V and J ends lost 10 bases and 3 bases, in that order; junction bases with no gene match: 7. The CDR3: CATRLAGVYNEQFF. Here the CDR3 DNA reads TGTGCCACACGATTAGCGGGGGTCTACAATGAGCAGTTCTTC.

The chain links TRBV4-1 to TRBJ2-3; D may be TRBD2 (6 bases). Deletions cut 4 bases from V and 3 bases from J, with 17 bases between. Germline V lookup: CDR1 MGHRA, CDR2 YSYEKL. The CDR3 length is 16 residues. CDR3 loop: CASSPLGREKTDTQYF. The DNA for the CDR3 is TGCGCCAGCAGCCCCCTCGGACGGGAGAAAACAGATACGCAGTATTTT.

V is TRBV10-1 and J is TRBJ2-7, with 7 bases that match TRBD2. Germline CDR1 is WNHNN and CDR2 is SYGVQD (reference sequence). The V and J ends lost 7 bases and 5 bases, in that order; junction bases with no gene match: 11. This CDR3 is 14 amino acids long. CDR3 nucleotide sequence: TGCGCCAGCATCTTTAGAGAGGGGAGGGACGAGCAGTACTTC. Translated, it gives CASIFREGRDEQYF.

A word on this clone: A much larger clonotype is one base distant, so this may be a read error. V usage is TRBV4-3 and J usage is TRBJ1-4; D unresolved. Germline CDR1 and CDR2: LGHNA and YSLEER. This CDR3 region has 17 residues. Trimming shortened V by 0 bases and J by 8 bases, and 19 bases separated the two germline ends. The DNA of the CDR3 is TGCGCCAGCAGCCAAGATGGTTGGGCGAGGGAACCCGAAAAACTGTTTTTT. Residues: CASSQDGWAREPEKLFF.

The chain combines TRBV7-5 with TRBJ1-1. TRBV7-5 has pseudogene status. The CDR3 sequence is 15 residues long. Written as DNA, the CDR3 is TGTGCCAGAAAGGTGGGGGGGATAAAATACACTGAAGCTTTCTTT. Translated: CARKVGGIKYTEAFF.

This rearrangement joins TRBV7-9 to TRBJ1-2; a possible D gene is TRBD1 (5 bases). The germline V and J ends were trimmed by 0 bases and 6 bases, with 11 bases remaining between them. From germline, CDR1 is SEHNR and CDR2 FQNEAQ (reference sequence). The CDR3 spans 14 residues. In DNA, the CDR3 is TGTGCCAGCAGCTTAGCGATCAGGGTGGATGGCTACACCTTC. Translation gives CASSLAIRVDGYTF.

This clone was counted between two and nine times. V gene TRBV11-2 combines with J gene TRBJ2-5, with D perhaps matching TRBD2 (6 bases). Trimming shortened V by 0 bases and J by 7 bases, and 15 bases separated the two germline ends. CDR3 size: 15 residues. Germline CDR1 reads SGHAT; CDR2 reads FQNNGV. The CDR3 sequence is CASSLDAGRFMTQYF. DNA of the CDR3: TGTGCCAGCAGCTTAGATGCGGGACGCTTTATGACCCAGTACTTC.

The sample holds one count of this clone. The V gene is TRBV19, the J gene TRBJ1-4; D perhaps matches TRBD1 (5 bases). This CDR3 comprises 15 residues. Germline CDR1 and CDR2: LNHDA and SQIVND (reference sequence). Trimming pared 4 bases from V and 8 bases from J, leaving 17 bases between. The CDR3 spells CASSTTGGAPEKLFF. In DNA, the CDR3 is TGTGCCAGTAGTACTACAGGAGGGGCGCCCGAAAAACTGTTTTTT.

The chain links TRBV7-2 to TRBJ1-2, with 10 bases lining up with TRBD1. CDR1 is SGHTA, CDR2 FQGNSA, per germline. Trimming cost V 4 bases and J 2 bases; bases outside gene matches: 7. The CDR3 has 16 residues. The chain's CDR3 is CASSSGTGALNYGYTF. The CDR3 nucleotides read TGTGCCAGCAGCTCCGGGACAGGGGCCCTAAACTATGGCTACACCTTC.

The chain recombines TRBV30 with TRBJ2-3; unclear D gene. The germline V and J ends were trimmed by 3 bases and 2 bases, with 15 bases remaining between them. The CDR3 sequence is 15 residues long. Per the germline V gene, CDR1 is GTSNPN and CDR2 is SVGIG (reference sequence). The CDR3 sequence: CAWRGRNAATDTQYF. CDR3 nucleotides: TGTGCCTGGAGGGGCCGCAACGCCGCCACAGATACGCAGTATTTT.

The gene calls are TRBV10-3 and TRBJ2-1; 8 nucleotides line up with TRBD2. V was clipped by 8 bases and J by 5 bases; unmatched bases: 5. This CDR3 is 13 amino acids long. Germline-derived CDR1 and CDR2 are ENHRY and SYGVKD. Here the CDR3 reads CAIQGTSDNEQFF. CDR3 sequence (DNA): TGTGCCATCCAGGGGACTAGTGACAATGAGCAGTTCTTC.

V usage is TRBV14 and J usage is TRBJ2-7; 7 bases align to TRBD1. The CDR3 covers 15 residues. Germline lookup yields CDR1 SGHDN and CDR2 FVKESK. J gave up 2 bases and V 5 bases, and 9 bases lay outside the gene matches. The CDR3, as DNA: TGTGCCAGCAGCGGTAAGGACAGGCCAACCTACGAGCAGTACTTC. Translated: CASSGKDRPTYEQYF.

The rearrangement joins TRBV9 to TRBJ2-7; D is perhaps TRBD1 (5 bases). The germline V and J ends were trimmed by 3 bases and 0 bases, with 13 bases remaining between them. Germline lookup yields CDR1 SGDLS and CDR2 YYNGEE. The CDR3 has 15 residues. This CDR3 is CASSETALGSYEQYF. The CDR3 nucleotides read TGTGCCAGCAGCGAGACAGCCCTCGGCTCCTACGAGCAGTACTTC.